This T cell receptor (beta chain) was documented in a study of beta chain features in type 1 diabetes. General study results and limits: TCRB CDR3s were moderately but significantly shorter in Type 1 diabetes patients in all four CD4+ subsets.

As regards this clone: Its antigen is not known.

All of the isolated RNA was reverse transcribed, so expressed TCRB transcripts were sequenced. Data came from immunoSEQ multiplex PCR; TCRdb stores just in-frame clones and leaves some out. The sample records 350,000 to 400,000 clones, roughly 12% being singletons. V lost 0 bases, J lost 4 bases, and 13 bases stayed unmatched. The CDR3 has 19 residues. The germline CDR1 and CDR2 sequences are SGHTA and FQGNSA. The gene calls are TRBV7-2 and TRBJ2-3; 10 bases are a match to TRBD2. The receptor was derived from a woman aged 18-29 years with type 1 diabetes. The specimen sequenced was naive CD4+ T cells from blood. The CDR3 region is CASSLASQRGGRVADTQYF. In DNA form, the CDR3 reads TGTGCCAGCAGCTTAGCATCCCAGCGGGGGGGCCGGGTAGCAGATACGCAGTATTTT.